A single sample is the source of the 9 T cell receptor beta chains below, sequenced in a study of cytomegalovirus exposure and HLA in healthy donors. Clones were sequenced by immunoSEQ multiplex PCR, and TCRdb holds only the in-frame ones, with some missing. The sample has under 50,000 clones, 85% to 95% seen once. Material for sequencing was PBMCs. The receptors originated from a young woman in good health and CMV-seropositive.

This chain connects TRBV11-3 to TRBJ2-1, with D uncertain. The CDR3 spans 12 residues. Germline CDR1 SGHNT, CDR2 YENEEA. The V end was cut by 5 bases, the J end by 7 bases, with 9 bases between. The CDR3 protein is CASSPNENEQFF. The CDR3 DNA is TGTGCCAGCAGCCCGAACGAGAATGAGCAGTTCTTC. Supplemented by reference TRBV11-3 and TRBJ2-1, the full variable domain reads EAGVVQSPRYKIIEKKQPVAFWCNPISGHNTLYWYLQNLGQGPELLIRYENEEAVDDSQLPKDRFSAERLKGVDSTLKIQPAELGDSAVYLCASSPNENEQFFGPGTRLTVL.

In this sample, this clone turned up once. The chain has TRBV15 and TRBJ2-4, with D possibly being TRBD2 (6 bases). Germline-derived CDR1 and CDR2 are LNHNV and YYDKDF (reference sequence). CDR3 length: 14 amino acids. The V end was cut by 3 bases, the J end by 5 bases, with 11 bases between. In DNA form, the CDR3 reads TGTGCCACCAGCAGGGACTACCGGGAAAACATTCAGTACTTC. The encoded protein is CATSRDYRENIQYF.

Here the CDR3 reads CASSQGQGNYGYTF. CDR3 in DNA: TGTGCCAGTAGTCAGGGACAGGGGAACTATGGCTACACCTTC. The chain employs TRBV19 and TRBJ1-2; 10 bases line up with TRBD1. Germline-derived CDR1 and CDR2 are LNHDA and SQIVND (reference sequence). There are 14 residues in the CDR3. V lost 5 bases to trimming and J lost 2 bases; unmatched junction nucleotides: 2.

V is TRBV5-8 and J is TRBJ1-5; unclear D gene. This CDR3 is 14 amino acids long. V was cut by 2 bases and J by 3 bases, with 9 bases left in between. Germline V gives CDR1 SGHTS, CDR2 YDEGEE. The CDR3 nucleotides are TGTGCCAGCAGCTTTTCAGGCTACAATCAGCCCCAGCATTTT. This translates into CASSFSGYNQPQHF.

This chain uses TRBV7-2 with TRBJ2-7; possible D gene TRBD1, 5 bases. The germline CDR1 and CDR2 sequences are SGHTA and FQGNSA. Between the trimmed V and J ends, which lost 0 bases and 5 bases, there was a span of 14 bases. The CDR3 has 15 amino acids. CDR3 nucleotides: TGTGCCAGCAGCTTAGCGCAAGGGGCCGGCCACGAGCAGTACTTC. As protein: CASSLAQGAGHEQYF.

This clone was counted a single time. The gene calls are TRBV29-1 and TRBJ2-2; the match to TRBD2 covers 10 bases. The CDR3 covers 15 residues. V gave up 1 base and J gave up 6 bases; unmatched junction bases: 5. Germline CDR1 reads SQVTM; CDR2 reads ANQGSEA. The chain's CDR3 is CSVEGIAGGPGELFF. CDR3 sequence (DNA): TGCAGCGTTGAAGGGATAGCGGGAGGTCCCGGGGAGCTGTTTTTT.

This chain links TRBV13 with TRBJ2-1, with TRBD1 identical over 9 bases. Germline values: CDR1 PRHDT, CDR2 FYEKMQ (reference sequence). The CDR3 runs to 15 residues. Losses at the gene ends were 2 bases for V and 5 bases for J; bases not matched to a gene: 4. The CDR3 loop reads CASSLWDRVDNEQFF. The CDR3 nucleotides are TGTGCCAGCAGCTTATGGGACAGGGTGGACAATGAGCAGTTCTTC.

V gene TRBV28 combines with J gene TRBJ1-4; 8 bases line up with TRBD1. Germline loops: CDR1 MDHEN, CDR2 SYDVKM. J was trimmed by 3 bases and V by 5 bases; bases with no gene match: 5. The CDR3 extends over 15 amino acids. Here the CDR3 reads CASSGGQGPNEKLFF. DNA of the CDR3: TGTGCCAGCAGTGGAGGACAGGGTCCTAATGAAAAACTGTTTTTT.

This CDR3 reads CASFASSQGTSADNEQFF. In nucleotides, the CDR3 is TGTGCCAGTTTTGCGTCCTCCCAAGGGACTAGCGCAGACAATGAGCAGTTCTTC. The J gene is TRBJ2-1, the V gene TRBV2; 10 nucleotides agree with TRBD2. The V gene end was trimmed by 9 bases and the J gene end by 5 bases; junction bases not matched to a gene: 19. Germline V lookup: CDR1 SNHLY, CDR2 FYNNEI. This CDR3 has 18 residues.